This entry concerns a single TCR beta chain. Its antigen is not yet known. Base-call qualities are not available, and no considerably larger clone is one nucleotide away. The sample is drawn from a study of blood T cell repertoires in COVID-19 (dated by TCRdb to between 2020 and 2021). Some background on the complete study: The collaborator samples originated in the United States, Italy and Spain and spanned the acute and convalescent phases of COVID-19. The material from the prospective study consisted of cDNA or gDNA derived from T cells, B-cell-depleted T cells, or PBMCs. Subjects who had been exposed to COVID-19, were actively infected with it, or had recovered from it provided the deeply sampled blood TCRbeta repertoires that made up the dataset. The repertoires were released in a freely available public database meant as a resource for research on the immune response to SARS-CoV-2. Samples came from the ongoing ImmuneRACE study (first 160 participants) plus 1,254 subjects from 6 global collaborators. Nearly every sample came with metadata listing a de-identified subject ID, COVID-19 status, age in years and sex. HLA class I and class II types, where available, came from metadata supplied by the sample provider rather than from assay-based typing. The full study reports these points: The quantity of clinical and demographic metadata differed by source and by participant and was supplied without curation.

In the prospective study, participants were 18 to 89 years old, resided in approximately 22 geographic areas of the United States, and were enrolled through a virtual design. To assign participants to cohorts, the prospective study relied on clinical history that participants themselves reported in a screening survey and a study questionnaire. For ImmuneRACE Cohort 3, a participant was defined as recovered based on two consecutive negative NP/OP PCR tests, clearance by a healthcare professional, or resolution of symptoms. Mobile phlebotomists in the prospective study collected whole blood, serum and a nasopharyngeal or oropharyngeal swab from every participant. Additional blood draws and questionnaires over an approximately two-month period could optionally be provided by prospective study participants. Prospective study blood samples were shipped either frozen or at room temperature before DNA extraction.

Trimming takes 0 bases from V and 1 base from J, and the germline ends sit 7 bases apart. From cysteine to phenylalanine, the CDR3 is 14 amino acids long. Only the CDR3 part of the read is kept: 42 bases, read in frame from the first base. CDR1 and CDR2 are read off the germline V gene as SGHDN and FVKESK. TCRbeta CDR3 regions were amplified from genomic DNA by means of the immunoSEQ Assay, a bias-controlled multiplex PCR. Per the source publication's procedure: The number of nucleated cells in each sample was estimated by amplification of reference gene primers within the assay. To quantify the absolute abundance of each unique TCRbeta CDR3 rearrangement, sequence reads were collapsed and filtered. For each sample, productive Simpson clonality was calculated as the square root of Simpson's diversity index over productive rearrangements. In its TCRdb copy, this immuneACCESS table keeps in-frame sequences only and misses some clones. Where compared with another copy, unresolved V genes explain less than half of these, and the others have no known cause. That table is the source of V, J and clone size, and D and trimming were worked out from the DNA. The sample data list some 350,000 clones, and roughly 88% of these were observed just once. The top ten hold about 5% of the sample.

Input material: PBMCs or T cells enriched from blood (not recorded which). This receptor was obtained from a young man who had recovered from COVID-19. This chain is built from TRBV14 and TRBJ2-7, with no confident D gene call. At the DNA level, the sequence is TGTGCCAGCAGCCAAGAGTGGCAGTCCTACGAGCAGTACTTC. It is translated as CASSQEWQSYEQYF.